This entry features one TCR beta chain sequence. What it binds is unknown. Since a much larger clone is just one base distant, this may be a read error. Total RNA (around 0.45 ug) served as template for TCR beta cDNA synthesis primed by a constant-region primer. A slightly modified ARM-PCR protocol with three nested multiplex PCR rounds produced these TCR beta libraries. The study ran its first two PCR rounds for around 10 cycles each, using TRBV1-TRBV30 forward primers and a C-beta reverse primer. A single record per CDR3 protein comes from TCRdb applying MiXCR to the multiplex PCR reads. The data hold about 320,000 distinct CDR3 sequences, with less than 75% observed a single time. The data are from a study of tumor-infiltrating lymphocytes in primary liver carcinoma. Study-level findings and limits: Compared with blood, tumor repertoires held significantly more in their top 250 clones.

CDR3 length equals 13 residues. CDR1 and CDR2 from the germline V gene are MNHEY and SVGEGT. Unsorted whole blood supplied the blood RNA, and germline DNA was isolated too. The clonotype comes from a man in his forties with primary liver carcinoma and hepatitis B virus infection. The V and J genes are TRBV6-2 or TRBV6-3 and TRBJ2-7; D not certain. The sample comprised peripheral blood. The DNA for the CDR3 is TGTGCCAGCAGTTACACCCTGTCCTGCGAGCAGTACTTC. Amino acids: CASSYTLSCEQYF.